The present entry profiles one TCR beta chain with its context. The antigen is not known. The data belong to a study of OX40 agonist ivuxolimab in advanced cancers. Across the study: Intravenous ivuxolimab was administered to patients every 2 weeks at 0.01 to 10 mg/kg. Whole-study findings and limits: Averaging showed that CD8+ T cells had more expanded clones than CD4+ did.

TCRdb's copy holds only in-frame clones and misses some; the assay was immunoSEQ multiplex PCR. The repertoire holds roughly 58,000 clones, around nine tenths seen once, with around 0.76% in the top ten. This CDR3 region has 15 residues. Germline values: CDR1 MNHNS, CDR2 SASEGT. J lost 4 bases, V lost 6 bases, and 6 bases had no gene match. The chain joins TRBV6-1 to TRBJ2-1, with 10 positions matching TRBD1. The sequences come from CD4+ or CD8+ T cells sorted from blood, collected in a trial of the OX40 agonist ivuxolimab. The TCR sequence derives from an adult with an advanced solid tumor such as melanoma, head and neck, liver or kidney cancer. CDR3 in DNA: TGTGCCAGCAGGGGGACAGGGGCGATATACAATGAGCAGTTCTTC. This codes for CASRGTGAIYNEQFF.